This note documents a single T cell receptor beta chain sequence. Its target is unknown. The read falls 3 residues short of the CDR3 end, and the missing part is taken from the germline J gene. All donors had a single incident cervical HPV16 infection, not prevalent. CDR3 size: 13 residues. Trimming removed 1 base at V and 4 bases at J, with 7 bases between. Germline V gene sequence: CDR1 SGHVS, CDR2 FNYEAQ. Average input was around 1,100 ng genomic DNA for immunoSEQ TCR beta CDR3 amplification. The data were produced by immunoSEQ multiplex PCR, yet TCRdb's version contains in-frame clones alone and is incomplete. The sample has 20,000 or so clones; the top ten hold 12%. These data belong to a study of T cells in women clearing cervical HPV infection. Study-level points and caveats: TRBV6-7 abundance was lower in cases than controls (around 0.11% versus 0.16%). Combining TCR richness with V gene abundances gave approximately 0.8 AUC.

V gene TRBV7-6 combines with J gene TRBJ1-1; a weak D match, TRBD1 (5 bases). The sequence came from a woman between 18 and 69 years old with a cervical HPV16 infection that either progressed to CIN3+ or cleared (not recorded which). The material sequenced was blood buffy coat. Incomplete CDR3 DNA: TGTGCCAGCAGCTTAGGACAGTTCACTGAA. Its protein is CASSLGQFTE. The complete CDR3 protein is CASSLGQFTEAFF.